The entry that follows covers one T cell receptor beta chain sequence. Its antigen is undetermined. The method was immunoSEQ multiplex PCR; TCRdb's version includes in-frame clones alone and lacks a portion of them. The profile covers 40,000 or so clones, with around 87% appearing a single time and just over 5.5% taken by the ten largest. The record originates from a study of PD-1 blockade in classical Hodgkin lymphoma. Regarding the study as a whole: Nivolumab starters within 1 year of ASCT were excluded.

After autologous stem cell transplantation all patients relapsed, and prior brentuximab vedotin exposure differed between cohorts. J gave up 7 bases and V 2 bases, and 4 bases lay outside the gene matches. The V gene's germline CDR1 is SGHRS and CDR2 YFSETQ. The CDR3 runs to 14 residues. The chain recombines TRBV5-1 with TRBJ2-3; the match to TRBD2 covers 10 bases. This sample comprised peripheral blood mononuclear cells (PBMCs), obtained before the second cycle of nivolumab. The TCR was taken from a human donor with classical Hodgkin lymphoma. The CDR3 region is CASSFLAGDNTQYF. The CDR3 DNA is TGCGCCAGCAGCTTTCTAGCGGGAGACAATACGCAGTATTTT.